This TCR beta chain was recovered during a study of monozygotic twins with inflammatory bowel disease. It was from whole blood, with no T cell sorting, that total RNA was isolated. TCR libraries were prepared from 3500 ng total RNA each. Eight separate reactions per sample yielded the cDNA. Reprocessing the 5' RACE reads, TCRdb reports a single entry for every CDR3 protein and omits DNA. The table lists around 100,000 distinct CDR3 sequences. Note on this clonotype: Its target is not known.

The study's findings and limits: It was in IBD patients that TCRbeta diversity (inverse Simpson) was lower than in healthy co-twins.

This clonotype was sampled from a human donor with ulcerative colitis or Crohn's disease, or a healthy co-twin of an affected twin (not recorded which). The sample consisted of blood.

CDR3 region: CSASPRQGAETQYF. The gene calls are TRBV20-1 and TRBJ2-5; absent DNA, TCRdb's TRBD1 call cannot be checked. There are 14 residues in the CDR3. Germline V gene lookup returns CDR1 DFQATT and CDR2 SNEGSKA (reference sequence).